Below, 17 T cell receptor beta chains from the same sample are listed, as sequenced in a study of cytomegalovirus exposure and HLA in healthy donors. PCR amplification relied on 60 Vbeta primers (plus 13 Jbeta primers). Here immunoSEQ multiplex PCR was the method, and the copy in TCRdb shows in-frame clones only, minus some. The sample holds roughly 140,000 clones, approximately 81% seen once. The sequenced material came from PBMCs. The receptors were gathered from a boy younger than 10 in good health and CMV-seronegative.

The DNA of the CDR3 is TGCGCCAGCAGCCAAGATTGGTACTACTTTAATACAGATACGCAGTATTTT. Residues: CASSQDWYYFNTDTQYF. The V gene is TRBV4-1, the J gene TRBJ2-3, with unresolved D. The CDR3 covers 17 residues. The V end was cut by 0 bases, the J end by 3 bases, with 16 bases between. Germline loops: CDR1 MGHRA, CDR2 YSYEKL.

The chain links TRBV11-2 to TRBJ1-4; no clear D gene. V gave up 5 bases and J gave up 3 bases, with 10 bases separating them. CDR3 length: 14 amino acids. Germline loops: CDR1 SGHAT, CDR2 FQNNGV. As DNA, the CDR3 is TGTGCCAGCAGCCCCCCGTCGGCTAATGAAAAACTGTTTTTT. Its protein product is CASSPPSANEKLFF. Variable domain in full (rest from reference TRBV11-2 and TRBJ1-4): EAGVAQSPRYKIIEKRQSVAFWCNPISGHATLYWYQQILGQGPKLLIQFQNNGVVDDSQLPKDRFSAERLKGVDSTLKIQPAKLEDSAVYLCASSPPSANEKLFFGSGTQLSVL.

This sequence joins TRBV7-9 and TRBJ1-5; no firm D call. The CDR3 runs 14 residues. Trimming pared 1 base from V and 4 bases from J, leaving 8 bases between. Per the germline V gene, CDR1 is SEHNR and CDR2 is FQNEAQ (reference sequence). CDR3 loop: CASSLGGWNQPQHF. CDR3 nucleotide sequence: TGTGCCAGCAGCTTAGGAGGGTGGAATCAGCCCCAGCATTTT. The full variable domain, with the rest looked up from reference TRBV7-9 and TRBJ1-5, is DTGVSQNPRHKITKRGQNVTFRCDPISEHNRLYWYRQTLGQGPEFLTYFQNEAQLEKSRLLSDRFSAERPKGSFSTLEIQRTEQGDSAMYLCASSLGGWNQPQHFGDGTRLSIL.

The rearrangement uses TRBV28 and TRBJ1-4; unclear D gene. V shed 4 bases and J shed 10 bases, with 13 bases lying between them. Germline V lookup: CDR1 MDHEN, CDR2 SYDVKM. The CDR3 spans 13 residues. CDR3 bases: TGTGCCAGCAGTTGGGCCAGTTCCTCAAAACTGTTTTTT. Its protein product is CASSWASSSKLFF.

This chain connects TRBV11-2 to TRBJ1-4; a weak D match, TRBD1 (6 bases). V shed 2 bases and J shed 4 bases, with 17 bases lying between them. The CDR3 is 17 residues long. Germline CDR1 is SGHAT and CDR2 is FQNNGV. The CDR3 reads CASSLLPSGVGNEKLFF. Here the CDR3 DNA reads TGTGCCAGCAGCTTACTGCCATCAGGGGTGGGTAATGAAAAACTGTTTTTT. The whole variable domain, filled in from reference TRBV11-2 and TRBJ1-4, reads EAGVAQSPRYKIIEKRQSVAFWCNPISGHATLYWYQQILGQGPKLLIQFQNNGVVDDSQLPKDRFSAERLKGVDSTLKIQPAKLEDSAVYLCASSLLPSGVGNEKLFFGSGTQLSVL.

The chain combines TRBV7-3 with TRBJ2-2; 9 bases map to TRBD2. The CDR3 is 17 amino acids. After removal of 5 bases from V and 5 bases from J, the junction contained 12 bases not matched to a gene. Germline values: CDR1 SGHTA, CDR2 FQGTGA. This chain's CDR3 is CASSTDPGLALTGELFF. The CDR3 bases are TGTGCCAGCAGCACCGACCCGGGACTAGCCCTAACCGGGGAGCTGTTTTTT.

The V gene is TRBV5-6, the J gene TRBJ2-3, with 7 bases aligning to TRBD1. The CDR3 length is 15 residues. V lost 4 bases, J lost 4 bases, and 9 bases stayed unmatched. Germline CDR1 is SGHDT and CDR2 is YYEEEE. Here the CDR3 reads CASSPQGPRADTQYF. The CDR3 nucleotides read TGTGCCAGCAGCCCACAGGGGCCGCGCGCAGATACGCAGTATTTT.

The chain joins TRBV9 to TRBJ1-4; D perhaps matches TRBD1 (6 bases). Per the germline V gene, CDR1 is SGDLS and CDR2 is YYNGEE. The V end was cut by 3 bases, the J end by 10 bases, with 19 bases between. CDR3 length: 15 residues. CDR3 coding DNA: TGTGCCAGCAGCGAACAGGACAGTCTCTTTGGAAAACTGTTTTTT. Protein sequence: CASSEQDSLFGKLFF.

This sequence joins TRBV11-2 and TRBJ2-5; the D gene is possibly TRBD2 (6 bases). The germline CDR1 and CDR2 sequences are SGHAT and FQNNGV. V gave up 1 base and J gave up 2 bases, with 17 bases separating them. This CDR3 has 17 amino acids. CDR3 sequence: CASSLVGGSRIQETQYF. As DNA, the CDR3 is TGTGCCAGCAGCTTAGTGGGGGGTAGTAGGATTCAAGAGACCCAGTACTTC.

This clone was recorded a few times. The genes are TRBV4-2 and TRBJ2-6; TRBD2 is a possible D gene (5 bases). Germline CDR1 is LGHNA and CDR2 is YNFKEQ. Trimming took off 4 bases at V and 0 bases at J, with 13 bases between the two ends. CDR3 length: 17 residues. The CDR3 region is CASSLRPTSSGANVLTF. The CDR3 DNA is TGTGCCAGCAGCCTCCGCCCTACTAGCTCTGGGGCCAACGTCCTGACTTTC.

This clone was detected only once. DNA for the CDR3: TGCAGCGTCCGGGACAGGGACTACAATGAGCAGTTCTTC. It codes for CSVRDRDYNEQFF. The V gene is TRBV29-1, the J gene TRBJ2-1; 9 bases match TRBD1. CDR3 length: 13 residues. The germline V gene encodes CDR1 SQVTM and CDR2 ANQGSEA. V was pared by 6 bases and J by 3 bases, with 3 bases of the junction left unmatched.

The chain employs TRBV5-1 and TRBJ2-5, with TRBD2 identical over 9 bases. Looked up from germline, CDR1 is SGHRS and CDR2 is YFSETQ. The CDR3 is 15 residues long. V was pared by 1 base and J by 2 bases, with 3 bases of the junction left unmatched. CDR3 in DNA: TGCGCCAGCAGCTTGAGGCGGGGGGGACAAGAGACCCAGTACTTC. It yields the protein CASSLRRGGQETQYF.

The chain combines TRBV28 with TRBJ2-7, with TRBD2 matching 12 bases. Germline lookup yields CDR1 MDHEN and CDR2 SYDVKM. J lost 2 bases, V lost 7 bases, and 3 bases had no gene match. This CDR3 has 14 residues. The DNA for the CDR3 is TGTGCCAGCATCGGACTAGCGGGACCCTACGAGCAGTACTTC. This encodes CASIGLAGPYEQYF.

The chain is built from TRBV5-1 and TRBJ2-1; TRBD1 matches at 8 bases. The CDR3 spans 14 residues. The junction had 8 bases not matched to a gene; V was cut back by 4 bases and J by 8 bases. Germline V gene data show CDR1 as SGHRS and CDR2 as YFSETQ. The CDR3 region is CASSVTDRADEQFF. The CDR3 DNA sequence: TGCGCCAGCAGCGTGACGGACAGGGCCGATGAGCAGTTCTTC.

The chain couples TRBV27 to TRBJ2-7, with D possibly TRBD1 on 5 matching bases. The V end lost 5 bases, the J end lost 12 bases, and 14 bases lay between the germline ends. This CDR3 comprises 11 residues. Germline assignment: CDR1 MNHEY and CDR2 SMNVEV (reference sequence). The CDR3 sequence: CASSAWAGMYF. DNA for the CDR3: TGTGCCAGCAGTGCCTGGGCAGGGATGTACTTC.

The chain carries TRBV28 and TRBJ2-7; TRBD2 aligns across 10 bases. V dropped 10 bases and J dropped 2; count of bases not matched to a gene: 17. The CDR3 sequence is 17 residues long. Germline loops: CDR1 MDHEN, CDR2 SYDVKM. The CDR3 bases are TGTGCCACTGAACTCGGGACTAGCGAGTTATCGGCCTACGAGCAGTACTTC. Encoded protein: CATELGTSELSAYEQYF. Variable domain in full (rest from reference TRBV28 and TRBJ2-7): DVKVTQSSRYLVKRTGEKVFLECVQDMDHENMFWYRQDPGLGLRLIYFSYDVKMKEKGDIPEGYSVSREKKERFSLILESASTNQTSMYLCATELGTSELSAYEQYFGPGTRLTVT.

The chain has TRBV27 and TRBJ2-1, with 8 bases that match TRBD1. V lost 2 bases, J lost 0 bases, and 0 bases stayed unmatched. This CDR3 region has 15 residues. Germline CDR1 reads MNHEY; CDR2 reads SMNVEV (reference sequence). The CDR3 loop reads CASSLTGGSYNEQFF. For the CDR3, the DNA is TGTGCCAGCAGTTTAACAGGGGGCTCCTACAATGAGCAGTTCTTC.